This T cell receptor beta chain was sequenced in a study of shared clonotypes between healthy human individuals. Notes on the study in general: Despite large depth, sorted-subset datasets appeared incompletely sequenced.

Notes on this clone: Its antigen is undetermined.

The CDR3 has 13 residues. The germline CDR1 and CDR2 sequences are SNHLY and FYNNEI. The V and J ends lost 5 bases and 4 bases respectively, with 12 bases between them. The table came from immunoSEQ multiplex PCR; TCRdb's copy has only in-frame clones and leaves some out. The sample has millions of clones; roughly 95% are singletons. The chain carries TRBV2 and TRBJ2-7, with D maybe TRBD2 (6 bases). The specimen sequenced was naive CD4+ T cells sorted from blood. Documented subset: CD45RA+ positively selected. This clonotype was sampled from a man younger than 35 in good health. This CDR3 reads CASSQQRVYEQYF. As DNA, the CDR3 is TGTGCCAGCAGTCAACAGCGGGTATACGAGCAGTACTTC.